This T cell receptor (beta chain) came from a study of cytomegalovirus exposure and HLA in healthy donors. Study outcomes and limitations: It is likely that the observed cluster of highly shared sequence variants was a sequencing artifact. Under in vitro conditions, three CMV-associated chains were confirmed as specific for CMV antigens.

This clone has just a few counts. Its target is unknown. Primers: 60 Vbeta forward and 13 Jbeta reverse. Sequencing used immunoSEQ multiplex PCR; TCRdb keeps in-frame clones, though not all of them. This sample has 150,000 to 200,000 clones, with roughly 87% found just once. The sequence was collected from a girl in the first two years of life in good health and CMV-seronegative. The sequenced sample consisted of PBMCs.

The CDR3 coding sequence is TGTGCCAGCAGCGTATACGGGGGTGTAAACTATGGCTACACCTTC. Translation gives CASSVYGGVNYGYTF. The rearrangement uses TRBV9 and TRBJ1-2, with D tentatively TRBD1 (5 bases). Germline CDR1 SGDLS, CDR2 YYNGEE. Trimming took 1 base from V and 2 from J, leaving 12 bases between them. The CDR3 contains 15 residues.